These 4 T cell receptor beta chains came from one sample sequenced in a study of blood T cell repertoires in COVID-19 (dated by TCRdb to 2020 to 2021). Receptors were amplified or captured by the immunoSEQ multiplex PCR assay. This is the immuneACCESS table as TCRdb keeps it, with only in-frame sequences that have V and J called. A part of the clones is gone; compared with another copy, unresolved V genes explain less than half, and the rest is unexplained. This sample has about 230,000 clones in its table, and over 65% of those were observed once. The biggest ten clones account for 2% to 3% of the sample. Sample: peripheral blood. The receptors were gathered from a woman in her sixties or seventies with active or convalescent COVID-19.

This clone was picked up one time. The chain uses TRBV7-9 and TRBJ2-7, with a weak D call TRBD2 (5 bases). Trimming left V 1 base short and J 5 bases short, with 24 bases between. Looked up from germline, CDR1 is SEHNR and CDR2 is FQNEAQ (reference sequence). The CDR3 has 18 amino acids. Here the CDR3 DNA reads TGTGCCAGCAGCTTAGGGCAGTGGGGTGGGAGCCGTGGTGACGAGCAGTACTTC. Residues: CASSLGQWGGSRGDEQYF.

The CDR3 protein is CASSSQGGRALGNEQFF. Here the CDR3 DNA reads TGTGCCAGCTCATCCCAGGGCGGGAGGGCCCTCGGGAATGAGCAGTTCTTC. This chain uses TRBV18 with TRBJ2-1, with 9 bases lining up with TRBD2. The ends lost 5 bases at V and 7 bases at J; junction bases unmatched: 15. Germline assignment: CDR1 KGHSH and CDR2 LQKENI. The CDR3 covers 17 residues.

The chain is built from TRBV7-2 and TRBJ2-1, with 12 bases fitting TRBD2. CDR1 and CDR2 from the germline V gene are SGHTA and FQGNSA. CDR3 size: 16 residues. V dropped 1 base and J dropped 7; count of bases not matched to a gene: 5. CDR3 in amino acids: CASSLGGTSGYNEQFF. The CDR3 DNA sequence: TGTGCCAGCAGCTTAGGTGGGACTAGCGGGTATAATGAGCAGTTCTTC.

This clone was picked up a small number of times. The chain joins TRBV7-3 to TRBJ2-3; 12 bases are shared with TRBD2. The germline CDR1 and CDR2 sequences are SGHTA and FQGTGA. This CDR3 comprises 16 residues. J lost 4 bases, V lost 5 bases, and 7 bases had no gene match. The CDR3 is CASSRTSGAGADTQYF. DNA of the CDR3: TGTGCCAGCAGCCGGACTAGCGGGGCGGGGGCAGATACGCAGTATTTT. The full variable domain, with the rest looked up from reference TRBV7-3 and TRBJ2-3, is GAGVSQTPSNKVTEKGKYVELRCDPISGHTALYWYRQSLGQGPEFLIYFQGTGAADDSGLPNDRFFAVRPEGSVSTLKIQRTERGDSAVYLCASSRTSGAGADTQYFGPGTRLTVL.